This record concerns one TCR beta chain sequence. Its antigen is not identified. This entry is derived from a study of CD8 T cells in Susac syndrome. Study context: Active disease was present in about six of the sequenced Susac syndrome patients, and remission in roughly 8.

RNA amounts of about 0.5 to 1 ug underwent reverse transcription with random hexamers. immunoSEQ multiplex PCR amplified TCR beta CDR3 across 54 Vbeta, 13 Jbeta. TCRdb used MiXCR to reprocess the immunoSEQ multiplex PCR reads, holding one entry per CDR3 protein. The sample contains under 200,000 distinct CDR3 sequences, approximately 94% of which appear only once. CD8+ and CD4+ T cells from blood underwent TCR beta sequencing. The J segment lost 7 bases and the V segment lost 5 bases, leaving 15 bases of the junction unmatched. The CDR3 totals 16 residues. CDR1 is DFQATT, CDR2 SNEGSKA, per germline (reference sequence). Overall study results and limits: The study acknowledged a relatively small number of individuals in its TCR sequencing and HLA analysis.

The V call is TRBV20-1, the J call TRBJ2-1, with 9 bases identical to TRBD2. The receptor comes from a human donor with Susac syndrome. Sequenced: CD4+ T cells from PBMCs. Here the CDR3 reads CSAPQISSGVWNEQFF. CDR3 DNA sequence: TGCAGTGCTCCGCAAATCTCTAGCGGGGTTTGGAATGAGCAGTTCTTC.